This TCR beta chain was identified in a study of blood T cells in healthy people across ages. Donor samples were obtained from healthy Caucasian individuals from Russia, aged about 6 to 90. Primers used in a second PCR of about 7 to 12 cycles were a sample-barcoded 5' primer and a J-beta primer mix. Each CDR3 protein gets one entry after TCRdb re-called the 5' RACE reads with MiXCR. The sample carries just under 750,000 distinct CDR3 sequences, 22% recorded once. Broader study findings: With unsorted PBMCs, a conclusive comparison of naive versus antigen-experienced cells was not possible.

V lost 2 bases, J lost 2 bases, and 7 bases lay in between. The length of the CDR3 is 14 residues. This clonotype occurred a few times. Antigen: not known. This TCR was sampled from an older man in good health. V is TRBV12-3 or TRBV12-4 and J is TRBJ1-3; D is unresolved. The sample taken for sequencing was blood. The CDR3 reads CASSLQITGNTIYF. The CDR3 DNA reads as TGTGCCAGCAGTTTACAGATAACTGGAAACACCATATATTTT.